This TCR beta chain was obtained from a study of response to subunit inactivated influenza vaccine. Findings and caveats of the study: Each seasonal influenza vaccination, the authors suggested, recruits few new T cells.

This clonotype was seen only a few times. No antigen is known for it. Via MiXCR, TCRdb re-called the RT-PCR reads, giving one row per CDR3 protein. The sample has 750,000 to 850,000 distinct CDR3 sequences; around 18% are singletons. The CDR3 runs 12 residues. Germline assignment: CDR1 SGHTA and CDR2 FQGNSA. V was shortened by 5 bases and J by 5 bases, with 10 bases between the two germline ends. Sequenced material: PBMCs from blood, taken 5 days after vaccination. The chain is built from TRBV7-2 and TRBJ2-7, with D perhaps matching TRBD1 (6 bases). The TCR sequence derives from a man aged 50-59 years who received an inactivated influenza vaccine. The CDR3: CASSIRGNEQYF. In nucleotides, the CDR3 is TGTGCCAGCAGCATCAGGGGTAACGAGCAGTACTTC. The whole variable domain, filled in from reference TRBV7-2 and TRBJ2-7, reads GAGVSQSPSNKVTEKGKDVELRCDPISGHTALYWYRQSLGQGLEFLIYFQGNSAPDKSGLPSDRFSAERTGGSVSTLTIQRTQQEDSAVYLCASSIRGNEQYFGPGTRLTVT.